This T cell receptor beta chain was profiled in a study of OX40 agonist ivuxolimab in advanced cancers. About the study: The patients received ivuxolimab by intravenous route every 2 weeks at 0.01 to 10 mg/kg.

CDR1 is LNHDA, CDR2 SQIVND, per germline (reference sequence). The CDR3 covers 16 residues. The V segment lost 6 bases and the J segment 6 bases; nucleotides outside the gene matches: 15. Measured with immunoSEQ multiplex PCR; TCRdb has only the in-frame clones, and not every one. The table has almost 90,000 clones, approximately 91% seen once; the top ten hold around 0.71%. This specimen consisted of CD4+ or CD8+ T cells sorted from blood, obtained in a trial of the OX40 agonist ivuxolimab. The V call is TRBV19, the J call TRBJ2-3, with 7 bases identical to TRBD2. The receptor's source is an adult with an advanced solid tumor such as melanoma, head and neck, liver or kidney cancer. The CDR3 sequence is CASSRAGSKNGDTQYF. Written as DNA, the CDR3 is TGTGCCAGTAGCCGAGCGGGGTCAAAAAATGGGGATACGCAGTATTTT. Together with reference TRBV19 and TRBJ2-3, the CDR3 gives the full variable domain: DGGITQSPKYLFRKEGQNVTLSCEQNLNHDAMYWYRQDPGQGLRLIYYSQIVNDFQKGDIAEGYSVSREKKESFPLTVTSAQKNPTAFYLCASSRAGSKNGDTQYFGPGTRLTVL.